The 14 T cell receptor beta chains presented below share a single source sample, sequenced in a study of shared T cell receptors in the human thymus. Only in-frame clones appear in the TCRdb table, and some are missing; sequencing was by immunoSEQ multiplex PCR. This sample has 500,000 to 550,000 clones, with roughly 74% found just once. The sample also formed part of further work on human thymus T cells.

Sequenced material: thymocytes. Receptor source: a boy in the first two years of life with a congenital heart defect.

This rearrangement joins TRBV18 to TRBJ1-1; TRBD1 matches 7 bases. CDR3 length: 14 amino acids. Germline assignment: CDR1 KGHSH and CDR2 LQKENI. V was clipped by 2 bases and J by 1 base; unmatched bases: 1. In DNA form, the CDR3 reads TGTGCCAGCTCACCAGACAGGGCGAACACTGAAGCTTTCTTT. It encodes CASSPDRANTEAFF.

The gene calls are TRBV7-8 and TRBJ2-1; 12 bases match TRBD2. Germline lookup yields CDR1 SGHVS and CDR2 FQNEAQ. The CDR3 has 16 amino acids. J was trimmed by 7 bases and V by 5 bases; bases with no gene match: 9. The CDR3: CASSPGRLAGGNEQFF. CDR3 bases: TGTGCCAGCAGCCCTGGGAGGCTAGCGGGAGGGAATGAGCAGTTCTTC.

This clone was found once. This chain connects TRBV20-1 to TRBJ2-4; 8 bases fit TRBD1. CDR1 and CDR2 (germline): DFQATT, SNEGSKA (reference sequence). The CDR3 is made up of 10 amino acids. V shed 3 bases, J shed 15 bases, and the junction held 4 bases outside the gene matches. CDR3 sequence: CSASLDRGYF. The CDR3 bases are TGCAGTGCTAGTCTCGACAGGGGGTACTTC.

This sequence joins TRBV27 and TRBJ2-5; 8 nucleotides match TRBD2. The CDR3 covers 16 residues. CDR1 is MNHEY, CDR2 SMNVEV, per germline (reference sequence). V dropped 5 bases and J dropped 3; count of bases not matched to a gene: 11. CDR3 sequence: CASSPADSGREETQYF. The DNA of the CDR3 is TGTGCCAGCAGTCCCGCGGACTCCGGGAGGGAAGAGACCCAGTACTTC.

The V call is TRBV7-2, the J call TRBJ2-1, with 12 bases that match TRBD2. This CDR3 has 18 amino acids. Germline V gene lookup returns CDR1 SGHTA and CDR2 FQGNSA. V shed 7 bases, J shed 0 bases, and the junction held 10 bases outside the gene matches. This CDR3 is CASNPSGRVLSSYNEQFF. CDR3 in DNA: TGTGCCAGCAACCCTAGCGGGAGGGTCCTCAGCTCCTACAATGAGCAGTTCTTC.

The CDR3 is CASSHQAGINEKLFF. CDR3 coding DNA: TGTGCCAGCAGTCATCAGGCCGGAATCAATGAAAAACTGTTTTTT. V is TRBV6-6 and J is TRBJ1-4; D is undetermined. Trimming removed 5 bases from V and 5 bases from J, with 15 bases in between. This CDR3 region has 15 residues. In germline, CDR1 is MNHNY, CDR2 SVGAGI (reference sequence).

This chain joins TRBV11-3 and TRBJ2-2, with 8 bases that match TRBD2. CDR3 length: 18 amino acids. V was clipped by 3 bases and J by 5 bases; unmatched bases: 14. The germline CDR1 and CDR2 sequences are SGHNT and YENEEA. CDR3 in amino acids: CASSLGTSGSNVTGELFF. The CDR3 coding sequence is TGTGCCAGCAGCTTGGGTACTAGCGGTTCGAACGTGACCGGGGAGCTGTTTTTT. Based on the CDR3 plus reference TRBV11-3 and TRBJ2-2, the full variable domain is EAGVVQSPRYKIIEKKQPVAFWCNPISGHNTLYWYLQNLGQGPELLIRYENEEAVDDSQLPKDRFSAERLKGVDSTLKIQPAELGDSAVYLCASSLGTSGSNVTGELFFGEGSRLTVL.

The V gene is TRBV5-4, the J gene TRBJ1-4, with unresolved D. The CDR3 runs to 14 residues. Trimming cost V 0 bases and J 5 bases, with 8 bases left between them. Per the germline V gene, CDR1 is SGHNT and CDR2 is YYREEE (reference sequence). Here the CDR3 reads CASSLGGLNEKLFF. The CDR3, as DNA: TGTGCCAGCAGCTTGGGCGGGCTAAATGAAAAACTGTTTTTT.

This sequence joins TRBV18 and TRBJ2-7; 11 bases match TRBD1. The germline gives CDR1 KGHSH, CDR2 LQKENI. V gave up 6 bases and J gave up 2 bases; unmatched junction bases: 6. The CDR3 spans 15 residues. The DNA of the CDR3 is TGTGCCAGCTCCCTGGGACAGGGGGAAGCCTACGAGCAGTACTTC. Translating gives CASSLGQGEAYEQYF.

The gene calls are TRBV19 and TRBJ2-7; 8 bases are shared with TRBD2. Trimming removed 7 bases from V and 5 bases from J; junction bases left unmatched: 10. This CDR3 spans 14 amino acids. Germline CDR1 LNHDA, CDR2 SQIVND (reference sequence). The CDR3 loop reads CASKVAGGRNEQYF. The CDR3, as DNA: TGTGCCAGTAAAGTGGCGGGAGGAAGGAACGAGCAGTACTTC.

This chain links TRBV7-2 with TRBJ2-2; 8 nucleotides agree with TRBD2. V was pared by 2 bases and J by 7 bases, with 12 bases of the junction left unmatched. Germline CDR1 and CDR2: SGHTA and FQGNSA. This CDR3 has 17 residues. The DNA for the CDR3 is TGTGCCAGCAGCTTATTATGGGCTAGCGGGTTTGGCGGGGAGCTGTTTTTT. Translated: CASSLLWASGFGGELFF.

The chain joins TRBV9 to TRBJ2-5, with TRBD2 identical over 13 bases. The CDR3 extends over 16 amino acids. The germline V gene encodes CDR1 SGDLS and CDR2 YYNGEE. Trimming at V came to 3 bases and at J to 2 bases, leaving 4 bases not matched to a gene. The CDR3 loop is CASSGTSGRKQETQYF. CDR3 coding DNA: TGTGCCAGCAGCGGGACTAGCGGGAGAAAACAAGAGACCCAGTACTTC.

The V gene is TRBV27, the J gene TRBJ1-5; 8 bases agree with TRBD1. Germline loops: CDR1 MNHEY, CDR2 SMNVEV (reference sequence). The CDR3 is 17 amino acids. V shed 8 bases and J 0 bases; nucleotides not matched to a gene: 12. DNA for the CDR3: TGTGCCAGCCACCCGACAGGGGAAGGGGATAGCAATCAGCCCCAGCATTTT. This gives the protein CASHPTGEGDSNQPQHF.

The CDR3 DNA reads TGTGCCTGGACCCCCCCTAGGACTAGCTTTCCTTGGGAGCAGTACTTC. This sequence encodes CAWTPPRTSFPWEQYF. The chain employs TRBV30 and TRBJ2-7, with 8 bases identical to TRBD2. The germline V gene has CDR1 GTSNPN and CDR2 SVGIG (reference sequence). The CDR3 is 16 residues long. The trim removed 4 bases at V and 7 bases at J, leaving 18 bases unmatched.